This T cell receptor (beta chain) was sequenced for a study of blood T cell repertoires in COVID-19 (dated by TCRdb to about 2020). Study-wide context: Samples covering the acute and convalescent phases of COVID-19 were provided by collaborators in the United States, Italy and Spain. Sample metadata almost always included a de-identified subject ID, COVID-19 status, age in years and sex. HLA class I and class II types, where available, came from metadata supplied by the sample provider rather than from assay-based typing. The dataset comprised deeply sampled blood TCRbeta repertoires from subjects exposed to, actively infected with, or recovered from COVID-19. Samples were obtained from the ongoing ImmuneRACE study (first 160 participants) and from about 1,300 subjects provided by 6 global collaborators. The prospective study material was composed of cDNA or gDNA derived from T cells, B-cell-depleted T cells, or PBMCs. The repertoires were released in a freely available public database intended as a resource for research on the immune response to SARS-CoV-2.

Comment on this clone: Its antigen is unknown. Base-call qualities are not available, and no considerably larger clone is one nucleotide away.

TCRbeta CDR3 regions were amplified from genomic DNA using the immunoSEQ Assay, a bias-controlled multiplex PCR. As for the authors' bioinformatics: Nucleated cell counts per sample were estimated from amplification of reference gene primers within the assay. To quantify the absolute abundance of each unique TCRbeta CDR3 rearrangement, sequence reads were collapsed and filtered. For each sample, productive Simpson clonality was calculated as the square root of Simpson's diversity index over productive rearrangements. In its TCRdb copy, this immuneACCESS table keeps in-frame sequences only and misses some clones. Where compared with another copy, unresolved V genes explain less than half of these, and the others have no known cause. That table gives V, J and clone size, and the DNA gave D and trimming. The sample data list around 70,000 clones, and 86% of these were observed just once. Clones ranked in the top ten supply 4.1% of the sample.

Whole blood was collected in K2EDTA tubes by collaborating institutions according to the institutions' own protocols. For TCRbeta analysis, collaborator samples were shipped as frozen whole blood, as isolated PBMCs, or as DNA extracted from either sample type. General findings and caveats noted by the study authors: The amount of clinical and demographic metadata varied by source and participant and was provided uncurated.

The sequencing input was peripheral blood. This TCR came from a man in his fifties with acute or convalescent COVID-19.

CDR3 loop: CASSLESGRVYEQYF. The DNA is TGTGCCAGCAGCTTAGAGAGCGGGAGGGTATACGAGCAGTACTTC. The chain employs TRBV7-2 and TRBJ2-7, and TRBD2 matches 10 of the central bases. The CDR3 runs 15 residues from the cysteine to the phenylalanine. Just the 45-base CDR3 DNA is kept, in frame starting at base 1. The germline V end is reduced by 1 base and the J end by 4 bases; junction bases left unmatched: 4. For CDR1 and CDR2, the germline V gene lists SGHTA and FQGNSA.